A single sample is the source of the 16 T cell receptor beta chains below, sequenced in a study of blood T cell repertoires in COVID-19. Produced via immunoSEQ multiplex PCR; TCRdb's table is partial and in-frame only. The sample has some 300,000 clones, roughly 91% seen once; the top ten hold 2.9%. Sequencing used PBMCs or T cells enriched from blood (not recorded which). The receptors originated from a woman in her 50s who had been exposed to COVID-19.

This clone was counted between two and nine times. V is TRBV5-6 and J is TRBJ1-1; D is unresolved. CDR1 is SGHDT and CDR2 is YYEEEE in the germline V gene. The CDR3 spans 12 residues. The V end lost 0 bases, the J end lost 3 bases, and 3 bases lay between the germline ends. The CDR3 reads CASSLVDTEAFF. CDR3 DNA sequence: TGTGCCAGCAGCTTGGTCGACACTGAAGCTTTCTTT.

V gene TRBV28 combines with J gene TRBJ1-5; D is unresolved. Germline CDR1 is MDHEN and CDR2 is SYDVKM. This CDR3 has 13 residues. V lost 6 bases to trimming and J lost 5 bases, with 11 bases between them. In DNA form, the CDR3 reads TGTGCCAGCAGCCTTGACATCTATCAGCCCCAGCATTTT. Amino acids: CASSLDIYQPQHF.

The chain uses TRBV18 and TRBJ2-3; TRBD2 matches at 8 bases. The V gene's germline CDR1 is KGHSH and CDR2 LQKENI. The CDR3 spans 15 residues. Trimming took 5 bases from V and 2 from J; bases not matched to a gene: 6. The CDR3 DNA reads TGTGCCAGCTCAACCGGGGGGGGATACACAGATACGCAGTATTTT. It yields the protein CASSTGGGYTDTQYF.

CDR3 nucleotides: TGTGCCAGCAGCTTGGCGGGGGGGTCTAACTATGGCTACACCTTC. Its translation is CASSLAGGSNYGYTF. The chain joins TRBV5-4 to TRBJ1-2, with D maybe TRBD1 (5 bases). V was clipped by 0 bases and J by 0 bases, with 9 bases between them. The V gene's germline CDR1 is SGHNT and CDR2 YYREEE (reference sequence). There are 15 residues in the CDR3.

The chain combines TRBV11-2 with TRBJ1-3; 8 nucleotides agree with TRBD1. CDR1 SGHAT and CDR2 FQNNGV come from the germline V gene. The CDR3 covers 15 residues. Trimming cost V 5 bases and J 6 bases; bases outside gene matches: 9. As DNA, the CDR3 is TGTGCCAGCAGCCCTAGGACAGGGCCGGAAAACACCATATATTTT. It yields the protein CASSPRTGPENTIYF.

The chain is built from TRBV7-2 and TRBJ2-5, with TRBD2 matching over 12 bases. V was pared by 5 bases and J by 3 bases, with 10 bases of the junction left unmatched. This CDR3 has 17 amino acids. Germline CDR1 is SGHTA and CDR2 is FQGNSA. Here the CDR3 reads CASSLNFGLAGKETQYF. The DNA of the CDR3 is TGTGCCAGCAGCCTGAACTTCGGACTAGCGGGGAAAGAGACCCAGTACTTC.

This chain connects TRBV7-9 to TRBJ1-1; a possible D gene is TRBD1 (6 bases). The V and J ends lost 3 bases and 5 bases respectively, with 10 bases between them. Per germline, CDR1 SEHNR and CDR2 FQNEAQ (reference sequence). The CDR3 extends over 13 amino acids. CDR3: CASSFQGTTEAFF. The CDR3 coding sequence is TGTGCCAGCAGCTTCCAGGGGACGACTGAAGCTTTCTTT.

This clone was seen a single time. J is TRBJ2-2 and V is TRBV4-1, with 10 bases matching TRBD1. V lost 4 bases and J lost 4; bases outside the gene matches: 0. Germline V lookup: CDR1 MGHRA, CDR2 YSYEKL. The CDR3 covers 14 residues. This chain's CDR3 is CASSRDRGTGELFF. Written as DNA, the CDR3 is TGCGCCAGCAGCCGGGACAGGGGCACCGGGGAGCTGTTTTTT.

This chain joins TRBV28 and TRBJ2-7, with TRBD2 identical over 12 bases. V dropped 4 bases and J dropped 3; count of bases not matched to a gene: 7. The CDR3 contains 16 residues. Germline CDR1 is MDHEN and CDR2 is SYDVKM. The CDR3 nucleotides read TGTGCCAGCAGTTCCACCCGGACTAGCGGGGTCTACGAGCAGTACTTC. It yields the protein CASSSTRTSGVYEQYF.

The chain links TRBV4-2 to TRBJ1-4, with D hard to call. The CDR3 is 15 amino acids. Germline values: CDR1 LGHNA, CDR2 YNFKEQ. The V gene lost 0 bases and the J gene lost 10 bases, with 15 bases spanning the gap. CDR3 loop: CASSQEESLTLKLFF. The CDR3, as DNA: TGTGCCAGCAGCCAAGAGGAAAGTCTGACACTAAAACTGTTTTTT.

The CDR3 DNA reads TGTGCCAGCAGTTACTCGAGACTAGCGGGCACAGATACGCAGTATTTT. Translated, it gives CASSYSRLAGTDTQYF. The genes are TRBV6-5 and TRBJ2-3; TRBD2 matches 9 bases. Germline V lookup: CDR1 MNHEY, CDR2 SVGAGI. This CDR3 spans 16 amino acids. The V and J ends lost 0 bases and 1 base, in that order; junction bases with no gene match: 2.

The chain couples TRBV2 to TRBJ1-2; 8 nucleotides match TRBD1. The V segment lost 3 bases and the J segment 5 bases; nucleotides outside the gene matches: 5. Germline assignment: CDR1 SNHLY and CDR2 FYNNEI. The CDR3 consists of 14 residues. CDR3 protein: CASSDQGAQYGYTF. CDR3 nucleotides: TGTGCCAGCAGTGATCAGGGGGCCCAGTATGGCTACACCTTC.

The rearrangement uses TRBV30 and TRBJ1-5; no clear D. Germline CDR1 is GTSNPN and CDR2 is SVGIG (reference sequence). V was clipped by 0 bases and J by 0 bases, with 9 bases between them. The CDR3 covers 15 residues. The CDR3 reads CAWSVTGNSNQPQHF. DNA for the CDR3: TGTGCCTGGAGTGTAACGGGAAATAGCAATCAGCCCCAGCATTTT. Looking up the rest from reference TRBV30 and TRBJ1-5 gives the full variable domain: SQTIHQWPATLVQPVGSPLSLECTVEGTSNPNLYWYRQAAGRGLQLLFYSVGIGQISSEVPQNLSASRPQDRQFILSSKKLLLSDSGFYLCAWSVTGNSNQPQHFGDGTRLSIL.

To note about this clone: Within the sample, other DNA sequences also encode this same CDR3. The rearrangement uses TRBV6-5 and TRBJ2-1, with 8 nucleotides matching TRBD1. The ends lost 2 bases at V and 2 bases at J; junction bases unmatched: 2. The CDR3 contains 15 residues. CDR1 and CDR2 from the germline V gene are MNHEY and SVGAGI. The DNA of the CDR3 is TGTGCCAGCAGTTACCGACAGGGGCCCTACAATGAGCAGTTCTTC. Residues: CASSYRQGPYNEQFF.

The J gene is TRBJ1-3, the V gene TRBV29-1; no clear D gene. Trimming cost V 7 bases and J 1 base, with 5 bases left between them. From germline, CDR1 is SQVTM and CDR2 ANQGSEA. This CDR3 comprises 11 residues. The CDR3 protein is CSGGSGNTIYF. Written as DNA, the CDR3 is TGCAGCGGAGGATCTGGAAACACCATATATTTT. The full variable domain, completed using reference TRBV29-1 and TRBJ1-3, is SAVISQKPSRDICQRGTSLTIQCQVDSQVTMMFWYRQQPGQSLTLIATANQGSEATYESGFVIDKFPISRPNLTFSTLTVSNMSPEDSSIYLCSGGSGNTIYFGEGSWLTVV.

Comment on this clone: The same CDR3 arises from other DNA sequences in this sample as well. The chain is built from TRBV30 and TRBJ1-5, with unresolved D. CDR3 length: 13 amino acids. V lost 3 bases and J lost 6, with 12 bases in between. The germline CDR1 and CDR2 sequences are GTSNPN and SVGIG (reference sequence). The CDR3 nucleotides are TGTGCCTGGAGCTCAGGCGGGAGTCAGCCCCAGCATTTT. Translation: CAWSSGGSQPQHF.